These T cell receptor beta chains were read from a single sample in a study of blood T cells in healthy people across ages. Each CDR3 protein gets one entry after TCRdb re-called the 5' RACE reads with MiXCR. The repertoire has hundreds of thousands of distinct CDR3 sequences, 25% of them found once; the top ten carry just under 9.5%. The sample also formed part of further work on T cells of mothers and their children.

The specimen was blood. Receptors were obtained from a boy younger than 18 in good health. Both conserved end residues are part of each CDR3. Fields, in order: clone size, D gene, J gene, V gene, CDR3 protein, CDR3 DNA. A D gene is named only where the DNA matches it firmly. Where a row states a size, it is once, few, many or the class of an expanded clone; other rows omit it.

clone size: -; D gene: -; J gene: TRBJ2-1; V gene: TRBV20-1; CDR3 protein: CSARQLGGRNEQFF; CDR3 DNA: TGCAGTGCTAGACAACTGGGGGGTAGGAATGAGCAGTTCTTC
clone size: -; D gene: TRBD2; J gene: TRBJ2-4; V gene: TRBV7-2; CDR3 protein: CASSSSGGLLNIQYF; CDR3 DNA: TGTGCCAGCAGCTCTAGCGGGGGCTTATTAAACATTCAGTACTTC
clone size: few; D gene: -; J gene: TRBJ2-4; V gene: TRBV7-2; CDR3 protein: CASSHRDTVAKNIQYF; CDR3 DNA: TGTGCCAGCAGCCACCGGGACACAGTAGCCAAAAACATTCAGTACTTC
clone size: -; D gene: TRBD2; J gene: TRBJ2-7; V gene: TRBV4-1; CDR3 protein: CASSVTSNYEQYF; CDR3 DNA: TGCGCCAGCAGCGTGACTAGCAACTACGAGCAGTACTTC
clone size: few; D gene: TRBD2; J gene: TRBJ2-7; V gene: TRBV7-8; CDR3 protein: CASSAERGASYEQYF; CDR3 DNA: TGTGCCAGCAGCGCTGAGCGGGGTGCTTCCTACGAGCAGTACTTC
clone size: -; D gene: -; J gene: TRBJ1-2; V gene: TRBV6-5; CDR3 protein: CASSYRATWGYTF; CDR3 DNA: TGTGCCAGCAGTTACAGGGCGACTTGGGGCTACACCTTC
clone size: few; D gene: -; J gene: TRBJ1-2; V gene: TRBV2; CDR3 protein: CASSFEDSDYGGYTF; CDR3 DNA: TGTGCCAGCAGTTTTGAGGACAGTGACTATGGTGGCTACACCTTC
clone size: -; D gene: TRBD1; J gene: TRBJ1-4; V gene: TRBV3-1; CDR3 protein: CASSPRDRFNEKLFF; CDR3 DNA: TGTGCCAGCAGCCCCCGGGACAGATTTAATGAAAAACTGTTTTTT
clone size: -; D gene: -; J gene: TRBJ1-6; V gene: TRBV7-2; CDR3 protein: CASSLGVMNSPLHF; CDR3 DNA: TGTGCCAGCAGCTTAGGGGTTATGAATTCACCCCTCCACTTT
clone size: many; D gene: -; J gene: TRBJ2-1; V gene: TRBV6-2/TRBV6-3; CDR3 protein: CASSYSWTYIKVFNEQFF; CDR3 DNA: TGTGCCAGCAGTTACTCGTGGACGTATATTAAGGTTTTCAATGAGCAGTTCTTC
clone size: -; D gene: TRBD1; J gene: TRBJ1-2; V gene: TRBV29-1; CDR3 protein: CSERTGDGYTF; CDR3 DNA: TGCAGCGAACGGACAGGGGATGGCTACACCTTC
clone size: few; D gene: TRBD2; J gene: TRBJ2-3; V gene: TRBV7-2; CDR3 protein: CASQVGTSSSTDTQYF; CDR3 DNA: TGTGCCAGCCAAGTGGGGACTAGCTCCAGCACAGATACGCAGTATTTT
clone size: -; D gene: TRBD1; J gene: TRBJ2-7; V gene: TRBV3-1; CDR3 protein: CASSQYGQGGHEQYF; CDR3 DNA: TGTGCCAGCAGCCAATATGGACAGGGTGGCCACGAGCAGTACTTC
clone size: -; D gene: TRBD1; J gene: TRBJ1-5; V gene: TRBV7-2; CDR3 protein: CASSLGGRGTAQPQHF; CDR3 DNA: TGTGCCAGCAGCTTAGGGGGCAGGGGGACGGCTCAGCCCCAGCATTTT
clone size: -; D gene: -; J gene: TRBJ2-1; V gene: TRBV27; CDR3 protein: CASSLQATHEQFF; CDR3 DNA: TGTGCCAGCAGTTTACAGGCAACCCATGAGCAGTTCTTC
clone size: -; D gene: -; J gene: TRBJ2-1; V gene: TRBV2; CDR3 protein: CAIIPGLLRAEQFF; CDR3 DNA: TGTGCCATCATACCGGGACTCCTAAGGGCCGAGCAGTTCTTC
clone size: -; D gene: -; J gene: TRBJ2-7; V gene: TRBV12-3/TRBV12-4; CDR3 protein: CASSLMASPSYEQYF; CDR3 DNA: TGTGCCAGCAGTTTAATGGCAAGCCCCTCCTACGAGCAGTACTTC
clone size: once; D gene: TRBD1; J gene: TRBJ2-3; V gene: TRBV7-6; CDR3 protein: CASSTGQGMTDTQYF; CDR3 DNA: TGTGCCAGCAGCACGGGACAGGGAATGACAGATACGCAGTATTTT
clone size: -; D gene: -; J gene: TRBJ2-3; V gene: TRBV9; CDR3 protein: CASSDMTGGGYTDTQYF; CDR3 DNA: TGTGCCAGCAGCGATATGACTGGCGGAGGATACACAGATACGCAGTATTTT
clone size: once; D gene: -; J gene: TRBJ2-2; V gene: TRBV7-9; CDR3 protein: CASSPFRQPSADTGELFF; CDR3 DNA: TGTGCCAGCAGCCCATTTCGACAGCCCTCCGCGGACACCGGGGAGCTGTTTTTT
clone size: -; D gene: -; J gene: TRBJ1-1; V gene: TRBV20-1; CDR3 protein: CSARDFGGGVGNTEAFF; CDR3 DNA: TGCAGTGCTAGAGATTTTGGTGGGGGCGTCGGTAACACTGAAGCTTTCTTT
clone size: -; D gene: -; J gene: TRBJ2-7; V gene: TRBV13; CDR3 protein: CASSAQLRDNYEQYF; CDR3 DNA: TGTGCCAGCAGCGCCCAGCTCCGGGACAACTACGAGCAGTACTTC
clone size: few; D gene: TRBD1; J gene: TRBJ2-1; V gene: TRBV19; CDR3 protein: CASTHRGHEQFF; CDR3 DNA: TGTGCCAGTACTCACAGGGGTCACGAGCAGTTCTTC
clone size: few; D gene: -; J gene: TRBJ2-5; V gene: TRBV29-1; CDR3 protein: CSVEDGVETQYF; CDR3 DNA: TGCAGCGTTGAAGATGGTGTAGAGACCCAGTACTTC